Below are 32 T cell receptor beta chains sequenced from a single sample in a study of blood T cell repertoires in COVID-19. Only in-frame clones appear in the TCRdb table, and some are missing; sequencing was by immunoSEQ multiplex PCR. The sample contains roughly 120,000 clones, roughly 85% of which appear only once. The sequencing sample was made of peripheral blood. The receptor set was obtained from a woman aged 60-70 years with COVID-19, enrolled during active disease.

The rearrangement links TRBV7-9 to TRBJ2-5, with 8 bases fitting TRBD1. J gave up 5 bases and V 5 bases, and 7 bases lay outside the gene matches. The CDR3 covers 14 residues. Per germline, CDR1 SEHNR and CDR2 FQNEAQ (reference sequence). CDR3 sequence (DNA): TGTGCCAGCAGCCCGACAGGGGCCGTCGAGACCCAGTACTTC. Encoded protein: CASSPTGAVETQYF.

V gene TRBV18 combines with J gene TRBJ1-2; a possible D gene is TRBD1 (6 bases). The CDR3 is 14 amino acids. V lost 2 bases to trimming and J lost 0 bases, with 7 bases between them. In germline, CDR1 is KGHSH, CDR2 LQKENI. This CDR3 reads CASSPGQTNYGYTF. The CDR3 DNA reads TGTGCCAGCTCACCAGGACAGACTAACTATGGCTACACCTTC. The full variable domain, in which reference TRBV18 and TRBJ1-2 provide the parts outside the CDR3, is NAGVMQNPRHLVRRRGQEARLRCSPMKGHSHVYWYRQLPEEGLKFMVYLQKENIIDESGMPKERFSAEFPKEGPSILRIQQVVRGDSAAYFCASSPGQTNYGYTFGSGTRLTVV.

The chain is built from TRBV18 and TRBJ1-2, with 7 nucleotides matching TRBD1. V trimming: 2 bases; J trimming: 2 bases; junction bases outside the gene matches: 2. CDR3 size: 14 residues. The germline V gene has CDR1 KGHSH and CDR2 LQKENI. CDR3 nucleotides: TGTGCCAGCTCACCAGAACAGGGGAACTATGGCTACACCTTC. This translates into CASSPEQGNYGYTF.

This chain joins TRBV7-3 and TRBJ2-1; TRBD1 matches 11 bases. The V gene end was trimmed by 5 bases and the J gene end by 6 bases; junction bases not matched to a gene: 6. The germline V gene encodes CDR1 SGHTA and CDR2 FQGTGA. The CDR3 runs 15 residues. This CDR3 reads CASSPGQGAGNEQFF. The CDR3 region has the DNA TGTGCCAGCAGCCCCGGACAGGGGGCGGGCAATGAGCAGTTCTTC.

This clone was found a few times. This rearrangement joins TRBV21-1 to TRBJ1-1; the D call TRBD1 from the table was never checked on the DNA. TRBV21-1 is recorded as a pseudogene. The CDR3 totals 15 residues. CDR3 amino acids: CASSWDRGEVTEAFF. The CDR3 region has the DNA TGTGCCAGCAGTTGGGACAGGGGGGAGGTCACTGAAGCTTTCTTT.

The sample holds a few counts of this clone. The chain couples TRBV2 to TRBJ2-7; D is uncertain. The CDR3 has 13 residues. Germline V gene data show CDR1 as SNHLY and CDR2 as FYNNEI. Between the trimmed V and J ends, which lost 0 bases and 3 bases, there was a span of 6 bases. In DNA form, the CDR3 reads TGTGCCAGCAGTGAAGCCTTCCTCTACGAGCAGTACTTC. Translated: CASSEAFLYEQYF.

This clone was found a few times. CDR3 region: CASSPRRNYGYTF. DNA for the CDR3: TGTGCCAGCTCACCAAGGAGGAACTATGGCTACACCTTC. V usage is TRBV18 and J usage is TRBJ1-2; no clear D. Trimming removed 2 bases at V and 2 bases at J, with 6 bases between. Germline CDR1 KGHSH, CDR2 LQKENI. This CDR3 region has 13 residues.

The chain combines TRBV10-3 with TRBJ1-4; TRBD1 matches 9 bases. The CDR3 loop spans 13 amino acids. J was trimmed by 8 bases and V by 4 bases; bases with no gene match: 2. Looked up from germline, CDR1 is ENHRY and CDR2 is SYGVKD. The CDR3 DNA reads TGTGCCATCAGTGTCGGGACAGGGGAAAAACTGTTTTTT. This translates into CAISVGTGEKLFF.

V is TRBV30 and J is TRBJ1-5, with a possible D match to TRBD1 (5 bases). V was shortened by 4 bases and J by 2 bases, with 18 bases between the two germline ends. This CDR3 contains 16 residues. Germline V gene lookup returns CDR1 GTSNPN and CDR2 SVGIG (reference sequence). The CDR3 coding sequence is TGTGCCTGGAACAATCCGGGGGAGGGACGCAATCAGCCCCAGCATTTT. Translation: CAWNNPGEGRNQPQHF.

V is TRBV2 and J is TRBJ1-5; 7 bases are a match to TRBD1. CDR1 SNHLY and CDR2 FYNNEI come from the germline V gene. There are 16 residues in the CDR3. Unmatched junction bases numbered 5, after V lost 3 bases and J lost 0 bases. CDR3 protein: CASSEDRRPSNQPQHF. The CDR3 region has the DNA TGTGCCAGCAGTGAGGACAGGAGACCTAGCAATCAGCCCCAGCATTTT.

This sequence joins TRBV5-4 and TRBJ2-5, with TRBD1 identical over 7 bases. V was pared by 4 bases and J by 2 bases, with 14 bases of the junction left unmatched. The CDR3 is 17 amino acids. Germline V gene data show CDR1 as SGHNT and CDR2 as YYREEE (reference sequence). CDR3 sequence reads: CASSDLGTVYYQETQYF. The CDR3 region has the DNA TGTGCCAGCAGCGACCTAGGGACAGTTTACTATCAAGAGACCCAGTACTTC.

The chain is built from TRBV28 and TRBJ2-7; 7 positions match TRBD1. CDR1 is MDHEN, CDR2 SYDVKM, per germline. The CDR3 runs 15 residues. V trimming: 6 bases; J trimming: 1 base; junction bases outside the gene matches: 9. CDR3 sequence (DNA): TGTGCCAGCAGCCCTAGACAGGGATGGTCCTACGAGCAGTACTTC. This codes for CASSPRQGWSYEQYF.

V and J are TRBV6-5 and TRBJ2-7; the match to TRBD1 covers 10 bases. Germline CDR1 is MNHEY and CDR2 is SVGAGI. The junction had 5 bases not matched to a gene; V was cut back by 5 bases and J by 4 bases. The CDR3 extends over 14 amino acids. The CDR3 sequence: CASSLRDRGYEQYF. DNA for the CDR3: TGTGCCAGCAGTCTCCGGGACAGGGGTTACGAGCAGTACTTC.

The chain combines TRBV29-1 with TRBJ1-3; no firm D call. The CDR3 consists of 14 residues. The germline V gene encodes CDR1 SQVTM and CDR2 ANQGSEA. V was trimmed by 2 bases and J by 0 bases, leaving 8 bases between them. CDR3 sequence: CSVEKSGSGNTIYF. The CDR3, as DNA: TGCAGCGTTGAAAAGTCAGGCTCTGGAAACACCATATATTTT.

The chain joins TRBV4-1 to TRBJ2-5; 10 bases align to TRBD2. This CDR3 is built from 15 residues. Trimming took 5 bases from V and 2 from J; bases not matched to a gene: 5. The V gene's germline CDR1 is MGHRA and CDR2 YSYEKL. This chain's CDR3 is CASSAASGGQETQYF. CDR3 DNA sequence: TGCGCCAGCAGCGCAGCTAGCGGGGGACAAGAGACCCAGTACTTC.

This chain joins TRBV19 and TRBJ2-5, with a tentative D call TRBD2 (5 bases). This CDR3 is 15 amino acids long. The V gene's germline CDR1 is LNHDA and CDR2 SQIVND (reference sequence). Trimming cost V 4 bases and J 5 bases, with 17 bases left between them. CDR3 sequence: CASSTEATPRETQYF. CDR3 nucleotides: TGTGCCAGTAGTACGGAGGCCACACCGAGGGAGACCCAGTACTTC.

J is TRBJ2-3 and V is TRBV19; TRBD2 matches at 10 bases. CDR1 LNHDA and CDR2 SQIVND come from the germline V gene (reference sequence). The CDR3 length is 16 residues. The junction had 10 bases not matched to a gene; V was cut back by 5 bases and J by 5 bases. The CDR3 bases are TGTGCCAGTAGTCCCTCCAAAGCGGGGGGGCAAGATACGCAGTATTTT. Protein product: CASSPSKAGGQDTQYF.

Only a few counts were recorded for this clone. The chain uses TRBV19 and TRBJ1-5; D not certain. The CDR3 totals 13 residues. Germline CDR1 reads LNHDA; CDR2 reads SQIVND (reference sequence). Between the trimmed V and J ends, which lost 7 bases and 0 bases, there was a span of 7 bases. CDR3 sequence reads: CASTRDSNQPQHF. For the CDR3, the DNA is TGTGCCAGTACCCGGGATAGCAATCAGCCCCAGCATTTT.

The chain has TRBV25-1 and TRBJ1-1; TRBD1 is a possible D gene (6 bases). Germline loops: CDR1 MGHDK, CDR2 SYGVNS. CDR3 size: 13 residues. V lost 8 bases, J lost 1 base, and 11 bases lay in between. CDR3 DNA: TGTGCCAGCGGGGGGGGGCCGAACACTGAAGCTTTCTTT. Protein sequence: CASGGGPNTEAFF. The entire variable domain, with the rest obtained from reference TRBV25-1 and TRBJ1-1, is as follows: EADIYQTPRYLVIGTGKKITLECSQTMGHDKMYWYQQDPGMELHLIHYSYGVNSTEKGDLSSESTVSRIRTEHFPLTLESARPSHTSQYLCASGGGPNTEAFFGQGTRLTVV.

The V gene is TRBV28, the J gene TRBJ1-1; D might be TRBD1 (6 bases). Germline CDR1 and CDR2: MDHEN and SYDVKM. The CDR3 runs to 15 residues. The V and J ends lost 6 bases and 4 bases respectively, with 18 bases between them. The CDR3 loop is CASRWDTRRFTEAFF. The CDR3 DNA follows: TGTGCCAGCAGATGGGACACCAGGCGGTTCACTGAAGCTTTCTTT.

The chain combines TRBV7-9 with TRBJ2-1; TRBD2 might be the D (5 bases). V gave up 11 bases and J gave up 0 bases, with 14 bases separating them. This CDR3 comprises 14 residues. CDR1 and CDR2 (germline): SEHNR, FQNEAQ (reference sequence). CDR3 amino acids: CAASHGLSYNEQFF. DNA of the CDR3: TGTGCCGCATCACACGGACTCTCCTACAATGAGCAGTTCTTC.

V is TRBV27 and J is TRBJ1-5; D gene unclear. The CDR3 is made up of 12 amino acids. With 5 bases removed from V and 6 bases from J, the gap between germline ends came to 8 bases. The germline CDR1 and CDR2 sequences are MNHEY and SMNVEV (reference sequence). CDR3 DNA sequence: TGTGCCAGCAGTCGTTACGGTCAGCCCCAGCATTTT. It translates to CASSRYGQPQHF.

The rearrangement uses TRBV12-5 and TRBJ1-6; TRBD1 matches at 7 bases. V lost 6 bases, J lost 5 bases, and 4 bases stayed unmatched. The germline V gene has CDR1 LGHNT and CDR2 FRNRAP. The CDR3 length is 14 residues. CDR3 amino acids: CASGLRGHNSPLHF. The CDR3 nucleotides read TGTGCTAGTGGACTAAGGGGGCATAATTCACCCCTCCACTTT.

The gene calls are TRBV6-5 and TRBJ1-3; D is uncertain. Trimming pared 5 bases from V and 0 bases from J, leaving 8 bases between. The length of the CDR3 is 14 residues. Germline CDR1 is MNHEY and CDR2 is SVGAGI. The CDR3 DNA follows: TGTGCCAGCAGTCTACAGAACTCTGGAAACACCATATATTTT. This translates into CASSLQNSGNTIYF.

This clone has only a few counts. This rearrangement joins TRBV11-2 to TRBJ1-1, with 11 nucleotides matching TRBD1. This CDR3 contains 17 residues. CDR1 is SGHAT, CDR2 FQNNGV, per germline. Unmatched junction bases numbered 6, after V lost 0 bases and J lost 3 bases. This CDR3 reads CASSLEWTGGLDTEAFF. In DNA form, the CDR3 reads TGTGCCAGCAGCTTAGAGTGGACAGGGGGCTTGGACACTGAAGCTTTCTTT.

The chain carries TRBV2 and TRBJ2-1; 8 nucleotides line up with TRBD1. CDR3 size: 12 residues. The ends lost 8 bases at V and 10 bases at J; junction bases unmatched: 7. Germline CDR1 is SNHLY and CDR2 is FYNNEI. CDR3 sequence (DNA): TGTGCCAGCGGGCGGGACAGGTTCGAGCAGTTCTTC. As protein: CASGRDRFEQFF. The full variable domain, its missing parts supplied by reference TRBV2 and TRBJ2-1, is EPEVTQTPSHQVTQMGQEVILRCVPISNHLYFYWYRQILGQKVEFLVSFYNNEISEKSEIFDDQFSVERPDGSNFTLKIRSTKLEDSAMYFCASGRDRFEQFFGPGTRLTVL.

The genes are TRBV9 and TRBJ1-1; D is possibly TRBD1 (5 bases). CDR3 size: 13 residues. CDR1 and CDR2 from the germline V gene are SGDLS and YYNGEE. V was shortened by 4 bases and J by 5 bases, with 12 bases between the two germline ends. The CDR3 nucleotides are TGTGCCAGCAGCCGGGGGAAAATGACTGAAGCTTTCTTT. Amino acids: CASSRGKMTEAFF.

The gene calls are TRBV2 and TRBJ1-1; tentatively, D is TRBD1 (5 bases). The CDR3 extends over 14 amino acids. CDR1 is SNHLY, CDR2 FYNNEI, per germline. The V end lost 4 bases, the J end lost 7 bases, and 16 bases lay between the germline ends. CDR3 DNA: TGTGCCAGCAGTGTGCAGGCAGGGCAAGGTGAAGCTTTCTTT. Protein sequence: CASSVQAGQGEAFF.

This clone has more than one count but fewer than ten. The CDR3 spells CASSAQGATNEKLFF. In DNA, the CDR3 is TGTGCCAGCAGCGCTCAGGGCGCAACTAATGAAAAACTGTTTTTT. The V call is TRBV9, the J call TRBJ1-4; the D gene is possibly TRBD1 (5 bases). CDR3 size: 15 residues. Germline values: CDR1 SGDLS, CDR2 YYNGEE. Trimming stripped 3 bases from V and 0 bases from J, with 9 bases between. Combining the CDR3 with reference TRBV9 and TRBJ1-4 gives the whole variable domain DSGVTQTPKHLITATGQRVTLRCSPRSGDLSVYWYQQSLDQGLQFLIQYYNGEERAKGNILERFSAQQFPDLHSELNLSSLELGDSALYFCASSAQGATNEKLFFGSGTQLSVL.

This chain joins TRBV5-1 and TRBJ2-7; TRBD1 might be the D (6 bases). V lost 0 bases to trimming and J lost 10 bases, with 20 bases between them. The CDR3 has 15 residues. The germline V gene has CDR1 SGHRS and CDR2 YFSETQ. The CDR3: CASSLAQDSGSKQYF. The CDR3 region has the DNA TGCGCCAGCAGCTTGGCCCAGGACAGTGGGTCGAAACAGTACTTC.

This chain joins TRBV19 and TRBJ2-7, with TRBD1 matching over 8 bases. Germline assignment: CDR1 LNHDA and CDR2 SQIVND (reference sequence). With V trimmed by 4 bases and J by 4 bases, 3 bases remained unmatched. The CDR3 loop spans 13 amino acids. The chain's CDR3 is CASSTGGAYEQYF. The CDR3 DNA reads as TGTGCCAGTAGTACAGGGGGCGCGTACGAGCAGTACTTC.

The chain is built from TRBV4-1 and TRBJ1-1; D might be TRBD1 (6 bases). The germline V and J ends were trimmed by 0 bases and 0 bases, with 14 bases remaining between them. This CDR3 comprises 17 residues. Germline V gene data show CDR1 as MGHRA and CDR2 as YSYEKL. Here the CDR3 reads CASSQDQGIGMNTEAFF. DNA for the CDR3: TGCGCCAGCAGCCAAGATCAGGGGATAGGTATGAACACTGAAGCTTTCTTT.